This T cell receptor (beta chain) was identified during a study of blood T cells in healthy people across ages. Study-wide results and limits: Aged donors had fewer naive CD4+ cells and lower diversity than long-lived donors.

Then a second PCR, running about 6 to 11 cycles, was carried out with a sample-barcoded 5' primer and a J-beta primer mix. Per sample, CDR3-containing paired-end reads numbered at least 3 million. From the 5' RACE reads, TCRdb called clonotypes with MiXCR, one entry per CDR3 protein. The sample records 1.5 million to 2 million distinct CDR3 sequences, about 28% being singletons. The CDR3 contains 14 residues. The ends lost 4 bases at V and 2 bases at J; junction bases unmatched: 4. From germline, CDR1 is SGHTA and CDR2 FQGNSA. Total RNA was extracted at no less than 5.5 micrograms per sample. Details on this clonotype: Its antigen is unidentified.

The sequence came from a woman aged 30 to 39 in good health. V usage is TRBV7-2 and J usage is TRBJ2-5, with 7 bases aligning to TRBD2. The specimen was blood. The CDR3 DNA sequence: TGTGCCAGCAGCTGGCTCGGGGGGCAAGAGACCCAGTACTTC. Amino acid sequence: CASSWLGGQETQYF.